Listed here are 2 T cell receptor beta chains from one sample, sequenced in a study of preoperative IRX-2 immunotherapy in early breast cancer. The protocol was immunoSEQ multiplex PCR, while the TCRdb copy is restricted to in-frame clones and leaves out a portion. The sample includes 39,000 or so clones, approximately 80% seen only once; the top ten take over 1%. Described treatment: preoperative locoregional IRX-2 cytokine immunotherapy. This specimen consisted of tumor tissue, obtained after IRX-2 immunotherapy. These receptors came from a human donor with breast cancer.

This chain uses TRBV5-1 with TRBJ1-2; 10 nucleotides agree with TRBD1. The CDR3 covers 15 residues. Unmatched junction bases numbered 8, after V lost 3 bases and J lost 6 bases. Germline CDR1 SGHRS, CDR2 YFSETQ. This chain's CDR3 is CASSSDRGRGNGYTF. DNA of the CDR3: TGCGCCAGCAGCTCTGACAGGGGGCGAGGCAATGGCTACACCTTC.

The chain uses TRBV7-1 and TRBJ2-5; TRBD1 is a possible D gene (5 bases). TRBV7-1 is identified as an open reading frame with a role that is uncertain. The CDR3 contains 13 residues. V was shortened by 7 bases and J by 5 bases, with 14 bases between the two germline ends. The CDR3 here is CASTAQGRETQYF. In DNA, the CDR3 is TGTGCCAGCACCGCGCAGGGCCGTGAGACCCAGTACTTC.